This T cell receptor beta chain was captured by sequencing in a study of blood T cell repertoires in COVID-19 (dated by TCRdb to 2020 to 2021). As for the study more broadly: Samples covering the acute and convalescent phases of COVID-19 were provided by collaborators in the United States, Italy and Spain. The prospective study material was composed of cDNA or gDNA derived from T cells, B-cell-depleted T cells, or PBMCs. Deeply sampled blood TCRbeta repertoires from subjects exposed to, actively infected with, or recovered from COVID-19 were included in the dataset. The repertoires were made available in a free public database intended to serve as a resource for research on the immune response to SARS-CoV-2. The samples were drawn from two sources: the first 160 participants of the ongoing ImmuneRACE study, and fewer than 1,500 subjects contributed by 6 global collaborators. Sample metadata almost always included a de-identified subject ID, COVID-19 status, age in years and sex. Where available, HLA class I and class II types were obtained from metadata supplied by the sample provider rather than from assay-based typing.

Collaborating institutions collected whole blood in K2EDTA tubes following their own protocols. Collaborator samples were shipped for TCRbeta analysis as frozen whole blood, isolated PBMCs, or DNA extracted from either sample type. The germline ends are 11 bases apart after V is trimmed by 4 bases and J by 1 base. Spanning cysteine to phenylalanine, the CDR3 consists of 14 amino acids. This entry keeps only the CDR3 DNA: 42 bases, framed from base 1. CDR1 and CDR2 (SGDLS, YYNGEE) derive from the germline V gene. As regards this clone: What this receptor recognizes is not known. Base qualities are not at hand, and no much larger clone is one base apart.

The paper's findings and limits, for the study overall: The quantity of clinical and demographic metadata differed by source and by participant and was supplied without curation.

TCRbeta CDR3 regions were amplified from genomic DNA using the immunoSEQ Assay, a bias-controlled multiplex PCR. Regarding the original processing steps: Within the assay, amplification of reference gene primers was used to estimate how many nucleated cells each sample contained. Sequence reads were collapsed and filtered to measure the absolute abundance of every unique TCRbeta CDR3 rearrangement. For each sample, productive Simpson clonality was calculated as the square root of Simpson's diversity index across productive rearrangements. TCRdb's version of the immuneACCESS table is confined to in-frame rearrangements and falls short of the full clone set. An unresolved V gene accounts for under half of the shortfall where checked; the remainder is of unknown origin. The V and J calls and clone size were taken over from that table, and D and trimming were inferred from the DNA. The sample has about 180,000 clones on record, almost 80% of them singletons. The ten largest clones represent more than 25% of the sample.

Sequencing was carried out using peripheral blood. The source of this sequence is a woman in her 70s with acute or convalescent COVID-19. Recombination connected TRBV9 to TRBJ1-1, with no reliable assignment of the D segment. This receptor has the CDR3 CASSPLAANTEAFF. The nucleotide sequence reads as follows: TGTGCCAGCAGCCCCTTAGCGGCGAACACTGAAGCTTTCTTT.